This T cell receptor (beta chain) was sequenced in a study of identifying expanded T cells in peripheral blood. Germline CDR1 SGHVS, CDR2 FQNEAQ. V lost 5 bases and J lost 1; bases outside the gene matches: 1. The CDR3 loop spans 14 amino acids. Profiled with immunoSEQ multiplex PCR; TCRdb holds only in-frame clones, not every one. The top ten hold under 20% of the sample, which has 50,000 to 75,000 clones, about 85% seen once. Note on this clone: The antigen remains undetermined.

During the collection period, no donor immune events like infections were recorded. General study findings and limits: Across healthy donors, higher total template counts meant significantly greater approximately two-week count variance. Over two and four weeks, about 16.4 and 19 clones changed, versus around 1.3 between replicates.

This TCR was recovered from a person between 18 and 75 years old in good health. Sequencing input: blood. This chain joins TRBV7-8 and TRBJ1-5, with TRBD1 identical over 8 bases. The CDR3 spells CASSRTGSNQPQHF. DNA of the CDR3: TGTGCCAGCAGCCGGACAGGGAGCAATCAGCCCCAGCATTTT.